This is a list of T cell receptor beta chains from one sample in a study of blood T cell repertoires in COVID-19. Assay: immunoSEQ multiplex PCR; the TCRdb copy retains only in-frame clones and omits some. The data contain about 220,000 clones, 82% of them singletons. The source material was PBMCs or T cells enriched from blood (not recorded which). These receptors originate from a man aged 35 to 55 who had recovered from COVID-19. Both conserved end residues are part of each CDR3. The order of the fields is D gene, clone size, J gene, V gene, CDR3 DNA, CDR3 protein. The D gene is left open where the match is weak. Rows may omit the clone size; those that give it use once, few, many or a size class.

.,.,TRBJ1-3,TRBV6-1,TGTGCCAGCAGAGAAGACTTCTCTGGAAACACCATATATTTT,CASREDFSGNTIYF
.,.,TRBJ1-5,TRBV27,TGTGCCAGCAGTCGACTAACAGGGCAGCCCCAGCATTTT,CASSRLTGQPQHF
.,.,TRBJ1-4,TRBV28,TGTGCCAGCTTTACCGGAGGGACGATCCTACACGAAAAACTGTTTTTT,CASFTGGTILHEKLFF
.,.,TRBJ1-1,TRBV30,TGTGCCTGGAGTGTACTAAGTCGAGAAGCTTTCTTT,CAWSVLSREAFF
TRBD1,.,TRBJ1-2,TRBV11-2,TGTGCCAGCACCACCACAGGGGTCTATGGCTACACCTTC,CASTTTGVYGYTF
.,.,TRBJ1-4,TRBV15,TGTGCCACCAGCAGAGTGGCCTCCTGGAATGAAAAACTGTTTTTT,CATSRVASWNEKLFF
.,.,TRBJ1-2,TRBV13,TGTGCCAGCAGCTTAGTACAGGTCGGTAACTATGGCTACACCTTC,CASSLVQVGNYGYTF
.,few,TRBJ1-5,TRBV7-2,TGTGCCAGCAGCTTAGTAGAGGGAGGGTTTGGACAGCCCCAGCATTTT,CASSLVEGGFGQPQHF
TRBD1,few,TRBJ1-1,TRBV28,TGTGCCAGCAGCGCACAGGGGGAGAACACTGAAGCTTTCTTT,CASSAQGENTEAFF
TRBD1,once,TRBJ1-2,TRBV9,TGTGCCAGCAGCGTTCTGACAGGGGGAGTGGACTATGGCTACACCTTC,CASSVLTGGVDYGYTF
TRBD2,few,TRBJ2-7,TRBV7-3,TGTGCCAGCAGCCTCGGGACTAGCGGGAGCGAGCAGTACTTC,CASSLGTSGSEQYF